Reported below is one T cell receptor beta chain. The clone's antigen remains unknown. No base qualities exist here, and no much larger clone lies one base off it. From the cysteine up to the phenylalanine, the CDR3 has a length of 15 residues. Solely the CDR3 DNA is kept, with 45 bases framed from the first base. V sheds 2 bases and J sheds 3 bases, leaving 13 bases between their ends. For CDR1 and CDR2, the germline V gene lists KGHSH and LQKENI. This sample was included in a study of blood T cell repertoires in COVID-19 (dated by TCRdb to the early 2020s). Regarding the research as a whole: Collaborator samples came from the United States, Italy and Spain and covered acute and convalescent phases of COVID-19. The material from the prospective study consisted of cDNA or gDNA derived from T cells, B-cell-depleted T cells, or PBMCs. Deeply sampled blood TCRbeta repertoires from subjects exposed to, actively infected with, or recovered from COVID-19 were included in the dataset. A freely available public database, intended as a resource for researchers studying the immune response to SARS-CoV-2, is where the repertoires were released. The samples were drawn from two sources: the first 160 participants of the ongoing ImmuneRACE study, and fewer than 1,500 subjects contributed by 6 global collaborators. Nearly every sample came with metadata listing a de-identified subject ID, COVID-19 status, age in years and sex. Where HLA class I and class II types were available, the types were taken from metadata supplied by the sample provider, not from assay-based typing.

The immunoSEQ Assay, a bias-controlled multiplex PCR, was used to amplify TCRbeta CDR3 regions from genomic DNA. The study's own analysis went as follows. The number of nucleated cells in each sample was estimated by amplification of reference gene primers within the assay. To quantify the absolute abundance of each unique TCRbeta CDR3 rearrangement, sequence reads were collapsed and filtered. For each sample, productive Simpson clonality was calculated by taking the square root of Simpson's diversity index across productive rearrangements. TCRdb carries this immuneACCESS record with in-frame sequences only. Its versions omit some clonotypes, under half of them owing to an unresolved V gene in the studies checked, with the rest unexplained. Clone size and V and J calls were adopted from that table, with D and trimming inferred from the DNA. The sample contains around 290,000 clones, around 86% of them found a single time. The ten largest clones add up to about 1.8% of the sample.

Participants in the prospective study were enrolled through a virtual design, were aged roughly 18 to 100 years, and lived in roughly 25 United States geographic areas. Cohort assignment in the prospective study relied on participant-reported clinical history from a screening survey and a study questionnaire. For ImmuneRACE Cohort 3, a participant was defined as recovered based on two consecutive negative NP/OP PCR tests, clearance by a healthcare professional, or resolution of symptoms. In the prospective study, whole blood, serum and a nasopharyngeal or oropharyngeal swab were collected from each participant by mobile phlebotomists. Participants in the prospective study had the option to provide additional blood draws and questionnaires over a 2-month period. Before DNA extraction, prospective study blood samples were shipped either frozen or at room temperature. Paper-wide results and their limitations: The quantity of clinical and demographic metadata differed by source and by participant and was supplied without curation.

This clonotype was sampled from a woman aged 40 to 55 who had recovered from COVID-19. The sequence links TRBV18 to TRBJ1-2; a tentative D match to TRBD1 spans 6 bases. Specimen: PBMCs or T cells enriched from blood (not recorded which). The CDR3 corresponds to CASSPTMGADYGYTF. The sequenced DNA: TGTGCCAGCTCACCAACGATGGGGGCGGACTATGGCTACACCTTC.